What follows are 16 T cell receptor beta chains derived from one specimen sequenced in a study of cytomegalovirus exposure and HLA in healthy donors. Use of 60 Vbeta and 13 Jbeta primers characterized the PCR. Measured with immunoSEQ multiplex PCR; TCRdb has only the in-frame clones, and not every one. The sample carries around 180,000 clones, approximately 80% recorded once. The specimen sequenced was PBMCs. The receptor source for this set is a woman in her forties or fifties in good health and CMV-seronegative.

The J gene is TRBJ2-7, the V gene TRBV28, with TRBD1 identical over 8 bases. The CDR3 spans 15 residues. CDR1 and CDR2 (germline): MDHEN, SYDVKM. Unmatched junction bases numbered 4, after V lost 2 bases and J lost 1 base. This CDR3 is CASSLVGQGSYEQYF. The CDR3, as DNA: TGTGCCAGCAGTTTAGTAGGACAGGGATCCTACGAGCAGTACTTC. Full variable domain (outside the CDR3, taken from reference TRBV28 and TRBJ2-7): DVKVTQSSRYLVKRTGEKVFLECVQDMDHENMFWYRQDPGLGLRLIYFSYDVKMKEKGDIPEGYSVSREKKERFSLILESASTNQTSMYLCASSLVGQGSYEQYFGPGTRLTVT.

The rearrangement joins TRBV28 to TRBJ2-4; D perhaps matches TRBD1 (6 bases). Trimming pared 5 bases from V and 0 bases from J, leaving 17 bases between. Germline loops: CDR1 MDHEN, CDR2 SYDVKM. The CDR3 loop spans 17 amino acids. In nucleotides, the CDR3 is TGTGCCAGCAGTCTCGTACAGGGAATTCTAGCCAAAAACATTCAGTACTTC. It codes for CASSLVQGILAKNIQYF. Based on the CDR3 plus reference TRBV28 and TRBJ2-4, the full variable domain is DVKVTQSSRYLVKRTGEKVFLECVQDMDHENMFWYRQDPGLGLRLIYFSYDVKMKEKGDIPEGYSVSREKKERFSLILESASTNQTSMYLCASSLVQGILAKNIQYFGAGTRLSVL.

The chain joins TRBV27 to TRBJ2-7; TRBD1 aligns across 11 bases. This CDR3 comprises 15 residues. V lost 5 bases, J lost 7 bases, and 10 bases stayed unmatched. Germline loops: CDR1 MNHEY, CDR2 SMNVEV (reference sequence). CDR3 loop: CASSERGQGGLEQYF. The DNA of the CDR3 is TGTGCCAGCAGTGAAAGGGGACAGGGGGGACTAGAGCAGTACTTC.

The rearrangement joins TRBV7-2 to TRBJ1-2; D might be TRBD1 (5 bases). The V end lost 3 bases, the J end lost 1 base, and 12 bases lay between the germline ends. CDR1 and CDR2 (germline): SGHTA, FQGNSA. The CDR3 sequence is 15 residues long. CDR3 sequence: CASSFLLGHNYGYTF. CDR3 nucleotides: TGTGCCAGCAGCTTTCTCTTGGGGCATAACTATGGCTACACCTTC.

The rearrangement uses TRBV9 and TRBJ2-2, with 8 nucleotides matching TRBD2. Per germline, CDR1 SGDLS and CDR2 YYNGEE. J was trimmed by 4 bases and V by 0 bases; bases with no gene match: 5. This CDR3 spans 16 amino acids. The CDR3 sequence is CASSVGRGGITGELFF. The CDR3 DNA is TGTGCCAGCAGCGTAGGTCGGGGGGGAATCACCGGGGAGCTGTTTTTT.

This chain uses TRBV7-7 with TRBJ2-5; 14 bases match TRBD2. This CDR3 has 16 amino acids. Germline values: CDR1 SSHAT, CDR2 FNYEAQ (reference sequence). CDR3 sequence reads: CASPKTSGGAGETQYF. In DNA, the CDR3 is TGTGCTAGCCCAAAGACTAGCGGGGGGGCCGGGGAGACCCAGTACTTC. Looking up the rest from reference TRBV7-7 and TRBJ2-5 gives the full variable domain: GAGVSQSPRYKVTKRGQDVTLRCDPISSHATLYWYQQALGQGPEFLTYFNYEAQPDKSGLPSDRFSAERPEGSISTLTIQRTEQRDSAMYRCASPKTSGGAGETQYFGPGTRLLVL.

The CDR3 reads CASDTGGLDGYTF. The CDR3 nucleotides are TGTGCCAGCGATACAGGGGGCCTTGATGGCTACACCTTC. The rearrangement links TRBV5-6 to TRBJ1-2; TRBD1 matches 9 bases. V lost 7 bases to trimming and J lost 6 bases; unmatched junction nucleotides: 7. Germline CDR1 and CDR2: SGHDT and YYEEEE. There are 13 residues in the CDR3. The full variable domain, in which reference TRBV5-6 and TRBJ1-2 provide the parts outside the CDR3, is DAGVTQSPTHLIKTRGQQVTLRCSPKSGHDTVSWYQQALGQGPQFIFQYYEEEERQRGNFPDRFSGHQFPNYSSELNVNALLLGDSALYLCASDTGGLDGYTFGSGTRLTVV.

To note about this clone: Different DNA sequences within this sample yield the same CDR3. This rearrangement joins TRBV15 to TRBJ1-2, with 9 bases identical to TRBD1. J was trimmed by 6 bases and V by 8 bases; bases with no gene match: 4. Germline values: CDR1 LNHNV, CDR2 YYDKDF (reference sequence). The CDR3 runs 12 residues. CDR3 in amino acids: CATSRDRDGYTF. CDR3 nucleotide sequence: TGTGCCACCTCAAGGGACAGGGATGGCTACACCTTC.

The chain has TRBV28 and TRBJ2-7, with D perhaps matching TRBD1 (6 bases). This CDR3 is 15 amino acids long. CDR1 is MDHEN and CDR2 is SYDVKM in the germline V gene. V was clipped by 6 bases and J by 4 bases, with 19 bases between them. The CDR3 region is CASRTGTLKTYEQYF. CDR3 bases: TGTGCCAGCAGGACTGGGACATTAAAGACTTACGAGCAGTACTTC. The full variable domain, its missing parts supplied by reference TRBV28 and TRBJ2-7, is DVKVTQSSRYLVKRTGEKVFLECVQDMDHENMFWYRQDPGLGLRLIYFSYDVKMKEKGDIPEGYSVSREKKERFSLILESASTNQTSMYLCASRTGTLKTYEQYFGPGTRLTVT.

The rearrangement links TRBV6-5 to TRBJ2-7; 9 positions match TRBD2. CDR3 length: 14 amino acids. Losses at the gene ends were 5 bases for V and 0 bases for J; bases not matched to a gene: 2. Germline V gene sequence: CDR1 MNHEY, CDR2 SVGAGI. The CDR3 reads CASSGGGGSYEQYF. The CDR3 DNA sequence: TGTGCCAGCAGTGGCGGGGGGGGCTCCTACGAGCAGTACTTC.

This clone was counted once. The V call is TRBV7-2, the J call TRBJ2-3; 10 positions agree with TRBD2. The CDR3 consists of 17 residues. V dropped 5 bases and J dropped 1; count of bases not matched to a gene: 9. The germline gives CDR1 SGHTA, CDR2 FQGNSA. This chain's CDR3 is CASSQNGLAVGTDTQYF. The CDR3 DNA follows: TGTGCCAGCAGCCAAAACGGACTAGCGGTAGGCACAGATACGCAGTATTTT.

The CDR3, as DNA: TGCGCCAGCAACAGCGGGAGGGGTCAAGAGACCCAGTACTTC. This encodes CASNSGRGQETQYF. V is TRBV5-1 and J is TRBJ2-5, with TRBD2 matching 10 bases. Germline V CDR1 and CDR2: SGHRS, YFSETQ. Trimming cost V 6 bases and J 2 bases; bases outside gene matches: 4. The CDR3 length is 14 residues.

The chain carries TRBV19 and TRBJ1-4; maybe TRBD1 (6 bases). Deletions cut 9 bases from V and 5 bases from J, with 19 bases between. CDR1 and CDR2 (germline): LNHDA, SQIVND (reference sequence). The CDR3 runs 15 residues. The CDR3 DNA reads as TGTGCCAGCTCAGGCAGGGGACGCCAGAATGAAAAACTGTTTTTT. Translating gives CASSGRGRQNEKLFF.

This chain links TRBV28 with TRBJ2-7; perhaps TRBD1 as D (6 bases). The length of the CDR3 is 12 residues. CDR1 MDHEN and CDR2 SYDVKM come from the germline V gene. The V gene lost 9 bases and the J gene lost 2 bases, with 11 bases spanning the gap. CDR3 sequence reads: CASLGQPYEQYF. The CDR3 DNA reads TGTGCCAGTCTTGGACAGCCCTACGAGCAGTACTTC.

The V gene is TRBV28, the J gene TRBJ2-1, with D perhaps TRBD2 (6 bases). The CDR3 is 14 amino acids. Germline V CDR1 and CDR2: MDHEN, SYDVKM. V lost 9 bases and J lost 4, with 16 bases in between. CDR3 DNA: TGTGCCAGTCAGCGGGCGCCCTCTTACAATGAGCAGTTCTTC. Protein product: CASQRAPSYNEQFF.

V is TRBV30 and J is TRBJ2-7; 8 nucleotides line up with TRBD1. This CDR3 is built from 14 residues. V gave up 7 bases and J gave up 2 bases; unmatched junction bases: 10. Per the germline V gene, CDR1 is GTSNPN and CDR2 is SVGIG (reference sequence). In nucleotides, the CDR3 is TGTGCCTACTCGCGTGGACAGGGCCCCTACGAGCAGTACTTC. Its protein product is CAYSRGQGPYEQYF.